Listed below are T cell receptor beta chains from one sample, sequenced in a study of cytomegalovirus exposure and HLA in healthy donors. The data were produced by immunoSEQ multiplex PCR, yet TCRdb's version contains in-frame clones alone and is incomplete. The data show fewer than 80,000 clones, roughly 80% seen once. Specimen: PBMCs. Receptors originate from a woman between 35 and 50 years old in good health and CMV-seropositive. Each CDR3 is given with its conserved first and last residue. Each record gives: clone size, J gene, V gene, D gene, CDR3 DNA, CDR3 protein. The D gene is left open where the match is weak. Part of the rows lack a size; the others show once, few, many or a class for expanded clones.

abundance: .
j_gene: TRBJ1-1
v_gene: TRBV5-1
d_gene: .
CDR3nt: TGCGCCAGCAACTCAGAGGTGACAGGGAACACTGAAGCTTTCTTT
CDR3aa: CASNSEVTGNTEAFF

abundance: .
j_gene: TRBJ1-1
v_gene: TRBV7-9
d_gene: TRBD1
CDR3nt: TGTGCCAGCAGCTTCGGGGAACGACAGGGGGCGAGGACTGAAGCTTTCTTT
CDR3aa: CASSFGERQGARTEAFF

abundance: .
j_gene: TRBJ2-6
v_gene: TRBV5-1
d_gene: .
CDR3nt: TGCGCCAGCAGCTCCCGTGTCCCTGGGGCCAACGTCCTGACTTTC
CDR3aa: CASSSRVPGANVLTF

abundance: .
j_gene: TRBJ2-1
v_gene: TRBV30
d_gene: TRBD2
CDR3nt: TGTGCCTGGGGCACGGGACTAGCGGGCTACAATGAGCAGTTCTTC
CDR3aa: CAWGTGLAGYNEQFF

abundance: .
j_gene: TRBJ2-6
v_gene: TRBV6-1
d_gene: .
CDR3nt: TGTGCCGGACATTTCTCTGGGGCCAACGTCCTGACTTTC
CDR3aa: CAGHFSGANVLTF

abundance: once
j_gene: TRBJ2-7
v_gene: TRBV7-9
d_gene: .
CDR3nt: TGTGCCAGCAGCTTAGGACAGGCGAGCTCCTACGAGCAGTACTTC
CDR3aa: CASSLGQASSYEQYF

abundance: few
j_gene: TRBJ1-1
v_gene: TRBV5-1
d_gene: TRBD1
CDR3nt: TGCGCCAGCAGCTTGGAGGCAGGGGGTACGAACACTGAAGCTTTCTTT
CDR3aa: CASSLEAGGTNTEAFF

abundance: few
j_gene: TRBJ2-2
v_gene: TRBV19
d_gene: TRBD1
CDR3nt: TGTGCCAGTAGTATGGCGGACAGGCTGACCGGGGAGCTGTTTTTT
CDR3aa: CASSMADRLTGELFF

abundance: .
j_gene: TRBJ2-1
v_gene: TRBV5-6
d_gene: .
CDR3nt: TGTGCCAGCAGCCGCCGACAGGAGGCGTTCTTC
CDR3aa: CASSRRQEAFF

abundance: .
j_gene: TRBJ2-7
v_gene: TRBV6-1
d_gene: .
CDR3nt: TGTGCCAGCAGGAGGAACACCCGAGACTACGAGCAGTACTTC
CDR3aa: CASRRNTRDYEQYF

abundance: once
j_gene: TRBJ2-7
v_gene: TRBV15
d_gene: .
CDR3nt: TGTGCCACCAGCAGAGATCAGGTCAGCTCCTACGAGCAGTACTTC
CDR3aa: CATSRDQVSSYEQYF

abundance: .
j_gene: TRBJ2-7
v_gene: TRBV6-1
d_gene: .
CDR3nt: TGTGCCAGCAGTGAAAGGGAGAGGGAGTCCTACGAGCAGTACTTC
CDR3aa: CASSERERESYEQYF

abundance: .
j_gene: TRBJ1-2
v_gene: TRBV29-1
d_gene: .
CDR3nt: TGCAGCGTTGAGGCGGCGAGCGGGATCGGCTACACCTTC
CDR3aa: CSVEAASGIGYTF

abundance: .
j_gene: TRBJ1-3
v_gene: TRBV29-1
d_gene: TRBD1
CDR3nt: TGCAGCGCCATGGACAGGGTTAACACCATATATTTT
CDR3aa: CSAMDRVNTIYF

abundance: .
j_gene: TRBJ1-3
v_gene: TRBV30
d_gene: TRBD1
CDR3nt: TGTGCCTGGAGTCCCCAGGGGGTCCCTGGAAACACCATATATTTT
CDR3aa: CAWSPQGVPGNTIYF

abundance: .
j_gene: TRBJ2-7
v_gene: TRBV19
d_gene: TRBD1
CDR3nt: TGTGCCAGTACCAGGACAGGGGGAACCTACGAGCAGTACTTC
CDR3aa: CASTRTGGTYEQYF

abundance: .
j_gene: TRBJ1-3
v_gene: TRBV5-1
d_gene: .
CDR3nt: TGCGCCAGCAGCTTGTCAGGGCAGGAGGGGAACACCATATATTTT
CDR3aa: CASSLSGQEGNTIYF

abundance: few
j_gene: TRBJ2-7
v_gene: TRBV6-1
d_gene: TRBD2
CDR3nt: TGTGCCAGCAGAAGAGGGACTAGCGGGGGAGTGGAGCAGTACTTC
CDR3aa: CASRRGTSGGVEQYF

abundance: .
j_gene: TRBJ2-1
v_gene: TRBV19
d_gene: .
CDR3nt: TGTGCCAGTAGTATAGATCTAGGGAGCTACAATGAGCAGTTCTTC
CDR3aa: CASSIDLGSYNEQFF

abundance: .
j_gene: TRBJ2-3
v_gene: TRBV10-3
d_gene: .
CDR3nt: TGTGCCATCAGTGAGCCGCGAGCGGGCACAGATACGCAGTATTTT
CDR3aa: CAISEPRAGTDTQYF

abundance: .
j_gene: TRBJ2-3
v_gene: TRBV2
d_gene: TRBD1
CDR3nt: TGTGCCAGCAGTCTGGGACAGGGAGTTACAGATACGCAGTATTTT
CDR3aa: CASSLGQGVTDTQYF

abundance: .
j_gene: TRBJ1-3
v_gene: TRBV19
d_gene: .
CDR3nt: TGTGCCAGTACAGGATACCTCTCTGGAAACACCATATATTTT
CDR3aa: CASTGYLSGNTIYF

abundance: .
j_gene: TRBJ1-6
v_gene: TRBV13
d_gene: TRBD1
CDR3nt: TGTGCCAGCAGCGGCTCCGGGACAGCGGATTCACCCCTCCACTTT
CDR3aa: CASSGSGTADSPLHF

abundance: .
j_gene: TRBJ2-2
v_gene: TRBV7-9
d_gene: .
CDR3nt: TGTGCCAGCAGCCCTGGGACTAACACCGGGGAGCTGTTTTTT
CDR3aa: CASSPGTNTGELFF

abundance: .
j_gene: TRBJ1-2
v_gene: TRBV9
d_gene: .
CDR3nt: TGTGCCAGCAGCTTCAGTCCCGGAGGCGGCTATGGCTACACCTTC
CDR3aa: CASSFSPGGGYGYTF

abundance: few
j_gene: TRBJ2-3
v_gene: TRBV6-5
d_gene: .
CDR3nt: TGTGCCAGCAGTTCGGACATGGCCGATACGCAGTATTTT
CDR3aa: CASSSDMADTQYF

abundance: .
j_gene: TRBJ1-5
v_gene: TRBV9
d_gene: TRBD1
CDR3nt: TGTGCCAGCAGCCTACCGGGACAGGGGGGCAATCAGCCCCAGCATTTT
CDR3aa: CASSLPGQGGNQPQHF

abundance: few
j_gene: TRBJ2-7
v_gene: TRBV10-1
d_gene: .
CDR3nt: TGCGCCAGCACCAATATTAGCCGAAGCTCCTACGAGCAGTACTTC
CDR3aa: CASTNISRSSYEQYF

abundance: .
j_gene: TRBJ2-7
v_gene: TRBV11-2
d_gene: .
CDR3nt: TGTGCCAGCAGCACCCGACAGAGCTCCTACGAGCAGTACTTC
CDR3aa: CASSTRQSSYEQYF

abundance: .
j_gene: TRBJ2-3
v_gene: TRBV5-1
d_gene: TRBD2
CDR3nt: TGCGCCAGCAGCTATTCCCCGGGACTAGCGATGGTCACAGATACGCAGTATTTT
CDR3aa: CASSYSPGLAMVTDTQYF

abundance: .
j_gene: TRBJ2-3
v_gene: TRBV6-1
d_gene: TRBD2
CDR3nt: TGTGCCAGCAGTGTTGCACTAGCGGGGGCCGGGGATACGCAGTATTTT
CDR3aa: CASSVALAGAGDTQYF

abundance: .
j_gene: TRBJ1-1
v_gene: TRBV7-6
d_gene: .
CDR3nt: TGTGCCAGCAGCTTAGAAGGGGGTATGAACACTGAAGCTTTCTTT
CDR3aa: CASSLEGGMNTEAFF

abundance: .
j_gene: TRBJ1-3
v_gene: TRBV2
d_gene: .
CDR3nt: TGTGCCAGCACTCCGGAGGCGCGCGGAAACACCATATATTTT
CDR3aa: CASTPEARGNTIYF

abundance: few
j_gene: TRBJ2-1
v_gene: TRBV7-2
d_gene: TRBD2
CDR3nt: TGTGCCAGCAGCTTAGTCTCCCAGCGGGGGCCCCACAATGAGCAGTTCTTC
CDR3aa: CASSLVSQRGPHNEQFF

abundance: .
j_gene: TRBJ2-3
v_gene: TRBV19
d_gene: TRBD2
CDR3nt: TGTGCCAGTAGTATTAGCGGGGGCACAAATACGCAGTATTTT
CDR3aa: CASSISGGTNTQYF

abundance: .
j_gene: TRBJ1-1
v_gene: TRBV30
d_gene: TRBD1
CDR3nt: TGTGCCTGGAGTAGGACGGGACAGGGGATACCAATGAACACTGAAGCTTTCTTT
CDR3aa: CAWSRTGQGIPMNTEAFF

abundance: .
j_gene: TRBJ2-3
v_gene: TRBV6-1
d_gene: TRBD1
CDR3nt: TGTGCCAGCATGAGGGGACAGCGGACAGATACGCAGTATTTT
CDR3aa: CASMRGQRTDTQYF

abundance: .
j_gene: TRBJ2-7
v_gene: TRBV7-2
d_gene: .
CDR3nt: TGTGCCAGCAGCTCCGGAGGGACGGAGACCTACGAGCAGTACTTC
CDR3aa: CASSSGGTETYEQYF

abundance: .
j_gene: TRBJ1-5
v_gene: TRBV5-5
d_gene: TRBD1
CDR3nt: TGTGCCAGCAGCTTGTCAGGGGGCTTGAATCAGCCCCAGCATTTT
CDR3aa: CASSLSGGLNQPQHF

abundance: once
j_gene: TRBJ2-7
v_gene: TRBV25-1
d_gene: .
CDR3nt: TGTGCCAGCAGTGTAGGACTATCCTCCTACGAGCAGTACTTC
CDR3aa: CASSVGLSSYEQYF

abundance: .
j_gene: TRBJ2-3
v_gene: TRBV7-9
d_gene: .
CDR3nt: TGTGCCAGCAGCTCAAGAGCGGGTGGTACAGATACGCAGTATTTT
CDR3aa: CASSSRAGGTDTQYF

abundance: .
j_gene: TRBJ2-2
v_gene: TRBV11-2
d_gene: TRBD2
CDR3nt: TGTGCCAGCAGCTTAGATCGCCTAGCGGGGGTGAACACCGGGGAGCTGTTTTTT
CDR3aa: CASSLDRLAGVNTGELFF

abundance: .
j_gene: TRBJ1-6
v_gene: TRBV2
d_gene: .
CDR3nt: TGTGCCAGCATGTCCGCCTATAATTCACCCCTCCACTTT
CDR3aa: CASMSAYNSPLHF

abundance: few
j_gene: TRBJ1-4
v_gene: TRBV18
d_gene: .
CDR3nt: TGTGCCAGCTCACAGGGGGAGAGTGAAAAACTGTTTTTT
CDR3aa: CASSQGESEKLFF

abundance: .
j_gene: TRBJ2-1
v_gene: TRBV10-2
d_gene: .
CDR3nt: TGCGCCAGCAGTGAGAGAGCGGGTTACAATGAGCAGTTCTTC
CDR3aa: CASSERAGYNEQFF

abundance: .
j_gene: TRBJ2-7
v_gene: TRBV23-1
d_gene: .
CDR3nt: TGCGCCAGCAGTCAATCGCTGACAAGGGGGGGGTACTTC
CDR3aa: CASSQSLTRGGYF

abundance: .
j_gene: TRBJ2-2
v_gene: TRBV11-3
d_gene: TRBD1
CDR3nt: TGTGCCAGCAGCTTAGATGCGGGGACAGGGAACACCGGGGAGCTGTTTTTT
CDR3aa: CASSLDAGTGNTGELFF

abundance: .
j_gene: TRBJ1-2
v_gene: TRBV9
d_gene: .
CDR3nt: TGTGCCAGCAGCCTCCTCGAGGGGGTAGCTGGCTACACCTTC
CDR3aa: CASSLLEGVAGYTF

abundance: once
j_gene: TRBJ2-1
v_gene: TRBV7-9
d_gene: TRBD2
CDR3nt: TGTGCCAGCAGCGCCGCGGGGGGCCTCTACAATGAGCAGTTCTTC
CDR3aa: CASSAAGGLYNEQFF

abundance: once
j_gene: TRBJ1-1
v_gene: TRBV6-1
d_gene: .
CDR3nt: TGTGCCGGCCGGGACACTAACAAGGGCACTGAAGCTTTCTTT
CDR3aa: CAGRDTNKGTEAFF

abundance: .
j_gene: TRBJ2-2
v_gene: TRBV25-1
d_gene: .
CDR3nt: TGTGCCAGCGCCCTGACGGAGCGAACCGGGGAGCTGTTTTTT
CDR3aa: CASALTERTGELFF

abundance: .
j_gene: TRBJ2-2
v_gene: TRBV6-5
d_gene: .
CDR3nt: TGTGCCAGCACAGACAGACTGAACACCGGGGAGCTGTTTTTT
CDR3aa: CASTDRLNTGELFF